The clone carrying this T cell receptor beta chain was seen ten or more times. No antigen is known for it. The CDR3 sequence is 13 residues long. V shed 8 bases and J shed 0 bases, with 9 bases lying between them. Germline CDR1 and CDR2: MNHNY and SVGAGI (reference sequence). The sample is drawn from a study of response to subunit inactivated influenza vaccine. Study observations and caveats: T cells newly recruited by each seasonal influenza vaccination are few, the authors suggested.

Each CDR3 protein gets one entry after TCRdb re-called the RT-PCR reads with MiXCR. The data show roughly 700,000 distinct CDR3 sequences, about 15% seen once. Material: PBMCs from blood, obtained 14 to 15 days before vaccination. V usage is TRBV6-6 and J usage is TRBJ2-3; unclear D gene. The receptor's source is a man aged 50 or older who received an inactivated influenza vaccine. The DNA of the CDR3 is TGTGCCAGCGCAGAAGCTAGCACAGATACGCAGTATTTT. Translating it yields CASAEASTDTQYF.